Below, one TCR beta chain is given with its context. This sample was taken from a study of blood T cell repertoires in COVID-19. Germline-derived CDR1 and CDR2 are SNHLY and FYNNEI. This CDR3 contains 14 residues. Trimming stripped 3 bases from V and 6 bases from J, with 11 bases between. Repertoires were generated with immunoSEQ multiplex PCR, while TCRdb's copy carries only in-frame clones and drops some. Among tens of thousands of clones listed, about four fifths were seen once. The receptor was derived from a woman in her fifties or sixties with acute or convalescent COVID-19. The chain recombines TRBV2 with TRBJ1-4; weak D call: TRBD1 (5 bases). The sample taken for sequencing was peripheral blood. The CDR3 loop is CASSENWGYEKLFF. CDR3 DNA sequence: TGTGCCAGCAGTGAGAATTGGGGCTATGAAAAACTGTTTTTT.